This TCR beta chain comes out of a study of blood T cell repertoires in COVID-19. V lost 11 bases and J lost 1; bases outside the gene matches: 5. The CDR3 runs 13 residues. Germline values: CDR1 MDHEN, CDR2 SYDVKM. Assay: immunoSEQ multiplex PCR; the TCRdb copy retains only in-frame clones and omits some. This table has 68,000 or so clones, over 75% appearing once. The receptor's source is a man aged 65 to 79 with active or convalescent COVID-19. Specimen: peripheral blood. This rearrangement joins TRBV28 to TRBJ2-5, with 9 positions matching TRBD2. CDR3 loop: CAVTTSGQETQYF. The CDR3 region has the DNA TGTGCCGTCACGACTAGCGGCCAAGAGACCCAGTACTTC.